The rows below give T cell receptor beta chains drawn from one sample of a study of control samples from healthy donors and cancer patients. TCRdb's copy holds only in-frame clones and misses some; the assay was immunoSEQ multiplex PCR. Among some 130,000 clones listed, roughly 90% were seen once. Material: blood. Receptor source: a woman aged 50 to 65 in good health. Each CDR3 is given with its conserved first and last residue. D genes are given only for firm matches. The listing skips clone size in some rows; elsewhere it reads once, few, many or a size class.

abundance	d_gene	v_gene	j_gene	CDR3nt	CDR3aa
once	.	TRBV12-5	TRBJ1-1	TGTGCTAGTGGTTTGGTAAGTGTGACTGAAGCTTTCTTT	CASGLVSVTEAFF
.	.	TRBV30	TRBJ1-5	TGTGCCTGGAGTGTCCAGGGCCTCAATCAGCCCCAGCATTTT	CAWSVQGLNQPQHF
.	.	TRBV19	TRBJ2-4	TGTGCCAGTAGTATAGCCCAGGTGAACATTCAGTACTTC	CASSIAQVNIQYF
.	TRBD1	TRBV3-1/TRBV3-2	TRBJ1-4	TGTGCCAGCAGCCAAGGTTCAGGGGGCGAACTTAATGAAAAACTGTTTTTT	CASSQGSGGELNEKLFF
.	TRBD1	TRBV6-5	TRBJ2-7	TGTGCCAGCAGTCAAACCGGACAGGGGAGCTACGAGCAGTACTTC	CASSQTGQGSYEQYF
.	TRBD1	TRBV2	TRBJ2-1	TGTGCCAGCATCAAAGACCGGGACAGGGCAAATGAGCAGTTCTTC	CASIKDRDRANEQFF
.	.	TRBV5-1	TRBJ1-1	TGCGCCAGCAGCCGATGGGGCAGCATGAACACTGAAGCTTTCTTT	CASSRWGSMNTEAFF
.	.	TRBV12-5	TRBJ1-4	TGTGCTAGTGGTTTGAGGGAAAGGGGTGAAAAACTGTTTTTT	CASGLRERGEKLFF
.	TRBD2	TRBV5-4	TRBJ2-3	TGTGCCAGCAGCACCCTCAGCGGGGGACACACAGATACGCAGTATTTT	CASSTLSGGHTDTQYF
many	.	TRBV19	TRBJ1-3	TGTGTCCCAACAGGTGCCAAGGGAAACACCATATATTTT	CVPTGAKGNTIYF
.	TRBD2	TRBV6-1	TRBJ2-2	TGTGCCAGCAGTGTTGCTAGCGGGGGGGCCCACGGGGAGCTGTTTTTT	CASSVASGGAHGELFF
.	.	TRBV2	TRBJ2-7	TGTGCCAGCAGGGAACCTGCGGGGTCCTACGAGCAGTACTTC	CASREPAGSYEQYF
.	.	TRBV2	TRBJ2-5	TGTGCCAGTCTCAATTGGGGCCCGGAGACCCAGTACTTC	CASLNWGPETQYF
.	TRBD2	TRBV19	TRBJ2-4	TGTGCCAGTACCACCGCCGGGGGGGGTGCGAGGAACATTCAGTACTTC	CASTTAGGGARNIQYF
.	.	TRBV10-3	TRBJ1-2	TGTGCCATCAGTGAGTCGAAGGGAGGAGGTATACAGGGCTACACCTTC	CAISESKGGGIQGYTF
.	TRBD1	TRBV19	TRBJ1-1	TGTGCCAGTAGTGTCGGGACAGGGTTTGAAGCTTTCTTT	CASSVGTGFEAFF
.	.	TRBV28	TRBJ2-7	TGTGCCAGCAGTCTACGTGCCTACGAGCAGTACTTC	CASSLRAYEQYF
.	TRBD2	TRBV10-3	TRBJ2-2	TGTGCCATCAGTGAGTCCGGGGGGTCGGACACCGGGGAGCTGTTTTTT	CAISESGGSDTGELFF
.	TRBD1	TRBV5-6	TRBJ2-1	TGTGCCAGCAGCTTAGGGGACAGGGAGAGCAATGAGCAGTTCTTC	CASSLGDRESNEQFF
.	.	TRBV6-5	TRBJ2-2	TGTGCCAGCACCGGGACTCTCAGTGAGCTGTTTTTT	CASTGTLSELFF
.	.	TRBV2	TRBJ2-7	TGTGCCAGCAGGGCGGGACGGGCGGACCACGAGCAGTACTTC	CASRAGRADHEQYF
few	.	TRBV12-2	TRBJ1-2	TGTGCAAGTCTCCTTAAACCGGGAAAGAGCACCTTC	CASLLKPGKSTF
.	.	TRBV30	TRBJ1-6	TGTGCCTGGAGCGCCCAGGGGCATTCACCCCTCCACTTT	CAWSAQGHSPLHF
.	.	TRBV7-9	TRBJ1-1	TGTGCCAGCAGCTTAAAACAGCCTAACACTGAAGCTTTCTTT	CASSLKQPNTEAFF
.	.	TRBV3-1/TRBV3-2	TRBJ2-7	TGTGCCAGCAGCCAAGGTTTGGATGTCTCCTACGAGCAGTACTTC	CASSQGLDVSYEQYF
.	.	TRBV7-9	TRBJ1-2	TGTGCCAGCAGCTTAAGATCTGGAGTCGGCCGATATGGCTACACCTTC	CASSLRSGVGRYGYTF
.	.	TRBV6-6	TRBJ2-7	TGTGCCAGCAGTCCCACAGTGGGGGTCTCCTACGAGCAGTACTTC	CASSPTVGVSYEQYF
.	.	TRBV18	TRBJ1-1	TGTGCCAGCTCACCAGATAGGGTGGGTGAAGCTTTCTTT	CASSPDRVGEAFF
.	TRBD2	TRBV7-9	TRBJ2-2	TGTGCCAGCAGCTTAGGGACTAGCGGGAGTTTGGCCGGGGAGCTGTTTTTT	CASSLGTSGSLAGELFF
.	TRBD1	TRBV14	TRBJ2-1	TGTGCCAGCAGCCGGGACAGCTGGACCTACAATGAGCAGTTCTTC	CASSRDSWTYNEQFF
.	.	TRBV6-6	TRBJ1-5	TGTGCCAGCACCGGGCAGGGGATGGATCAGCCCCAGCATTTT	CASTGQGMDQPQHF
.	.	TRBV27	TRBJ1-1	TGTGCCAGCAGTTTAAACCTGGCAGGGGTCACTGAAGCTTTCTTT	CASSLNLAGVTEAFF
.	TRBD1	TRBV13	TRBJ1-1	TGTGCCAGCAGCTTAGCGATGGACAGGGACACTGAAGCTTTCTTT	CASSLAMDRDTEAFF
.	.	TRBV7-9	TRBJ2-1	TGTGCCAGCAGCTCCTCGAAGGGGATCGACAATGAGCAGTTCTTC	CASSSSKGIDNEQFF
.	TRBD1	TRBV5-1	TRBJ1-1	TGCGCCAGCAGCGACGCACACAGGGGGCTCGGTGAAGCTTTCTTT	CASSDAHRGLGEAFF
.	.	TRBV13	TRBJ2-1	TGTGCCAGCAGCTTAAACGGGGGCAGCTCCTACAATGAGCAGTTCTTC	CASSLNGGSSYNEQFF
.	TRBD2	TRBV18	TRBJ2-1	TGTGCCAGCTCACCACTTGGTAGCGGGGGGTACAATGAGCAGTTCTTC	CASSPLGSGGYNEQFF
.	.	TRBV7-9	TRBJ1-6	TGTGCCAGCAGCTTAAACGACTTTTATAATTCACCCCTCCACTTT	CASSLNDFYNSPLHF
.	TRBD2	TRBV11-2	TRBJ2-5	TGTGCCAGCAGCTTAAAGGGGAGGGTCCGCTCAGAGACCCAGTACTTC	CASSLKGRVRSETQYF
.	.	TRBV2	TRBJ2-3	TGTGCCAGCAGTGAATGGGGGACGGACACAGATACGCAGTATTTT	CASSEWGTDTDTQYF
once	TRBD1	TRBV6-1	TRBJ2-2	TGTGCCAGCAGTGAATTGGGGACAGGGGTAAGGTTTGGGGAGCTGTTTTTT	CASSELGTGVRFGELFF
.	.	TRBV19	TRBJ1-2	TGTGCCAGTAGTCCAACAGGACCCTTATCCTCTGACGGCTACACCTTC	CASSPTGPLSSDGYTF
.	.	TRBV3-1/TRBV3-2	TRBJ1-2	TGTGCCAGCAGCCAAGATTCGGAAGTCTATGGCTACACCTTC	CASSQDSEVYGYTF
.	TRBD1	TRBV5-1	TRBJ1-4	TGCGCCAGCAGCCAGACAGGGGATAATGAAAAACTGTTTTTT	CASSQTGDNEKLFF
.	.	TRBV28	TRBJ1-1	TGTGCCAGCAGTCCGTCCTACAGGAACACTGAAGCTTTCTTT	CASSPSYRNTEAFF
.	.	TRBV5-1	TRBJ1-1	TGCGCCAGCAGCTTGGCCGTGGGGGGCACTGAAGCTTTCTTT	CASSLAVGGTEAFF
.	.	TRBV13	TRBJ1-1	TGTGCCAGCAGCCCTAATTCCCTAGGGGGGAACACTGAAGCTTTCTTT	CASSPNSLGGNTEAFF